A single sample is the source of the 9 T cell receptor beta chains below, sequenced in a study of T cells in tuberculosis. Generated by immunoSEQ multiplex PCR, the TCRdb table keeps only in-frame clones and is missing some. The profile covers 37,000 or so clones, with roughly 93% appearing a single time and 12% taken by the ten largest. Source material: PBMCs. These receptor sequences come from a donor aged 10-29 years with latent tuberculosis or without tuberculosis infection. Some clones in this sample may be carry-over from other donors' samples.

The chain links TRBV25-1 to TRBJ1-1; D is unresolved. The germline V gene has CDR1 MGHDK and CDR2 SYGVNS. V was trimmed by 1 base and J by 7 bases, leaving 7 bases between them. CDR3 length equals 12 residues. CDR3 nucleotide sequence: TGTGCCAGCAGTGAATCCGCTAATGAAGCTTTCTTT. Protein product: CASSESANEAFF.

The chain recombines TRBV19 with TRBJ1-4; 9 bases agree with TRBD1. With V trimmed by 5 bases and J by 7 bases, 8 bases remained unmatched. Per germline, CDR1 LNHDA and CDR2 SQIVND (reference sequence). This CDR3 has 15 amino acids. The CDR3 region is CASSDPGQGGEKLFF. The CDR3 DNA follows: TGTGCCAGTAGTGATCCGGGACAGGGCGGTGAAAAACTGTTTTTT.

Written as DNA, the CDR3 is TGCGCCAGCAGCTTGGCTCTTACAGGGGGACAAGGAGATACGCAGTATTTT. Its protein is CASSLALTGGQGDTQYF. The rearrangement joins TRBV5-1 to TRBJ2-3, with TRBD1 identical over 8 bases. Germline trimming cut 0 bases from V and 5 bases from J; bases unmatched to any gene: 11. CDR1 and CDR2 from the germline V gene are SGHRS and YFSETQ. This CDR3 comprises 17 residues.

Comments on this clone: A junction boundary mismatches the germline segment, possibly from a read error. The rearrangement uses TRBV5-4 and TRBJ1-2, with D unclear. Germline-derived CDR1 and CDR2 are SGHNT and YYREEE (reference sequence). This CDR3 contains 15 residues. The CDR3 sequence: CASSLVGSSNYGYTF. The DNA of the CDR3 is TGTGCCAGTAGCTTGGTGGGCAGTTCTAACTATGGCTACACCTTC.

This sequence joins TRBV2 and TRBJ1-1, with D perhaps TRBD1 (5 bases). Germline V gene sequence: CDR1 SNHLY, CDR2 FYNNEI. This CDR3 is 13 amino acids long. Between the trimmed V and J ends, which lost 5 bases and 3 bases, there was a span of 10 bases. The CDR3 DNA reads TGTGCCAGCAGTCCCGACAGCGACACTGAAGCTTTCTTT. This sequence encodes CASSPDSDTEAFF.

The chain combines TRBV9 with TRBJ2-3; no reliable D call. CDR3 length: 12 residues. The V end was cut by 0 bases, the J end by 5 bases, with 4 bases between. Per the germline V gene, CDR1 is SGDLS and CDR2 is YYNGEE. CDR3 DNA sequence: TGTGCCAGCAGCGTAGCCGGAGATACGCAGTATTTT. Its translation is CASSVAGDTQYF.

The chain has TRBV11-2 and TRBJ2-3; the D is unclear. Trimming took off 1 base at V and 1 base at J, with 3 bases between the two ends. Germline V lookup: CDR1 SGHAT, CDR2 FQNNGV. The CDR3 spans 13 residues. CDR3 sequence reads: CASSLAGTDTQYF. The CDR3 DNA reads TGTGCCAGCAGCTTAGCGGGCACAGATACGCAGTATTTT. Full variable domain (missing parts from reference TRBV11-2 and TRBJ2-3): EAGVAQSPRYKIIEKRQSVAFWCNPISGHATLYWYQQILGQGPKLLIQFQNNGVVDDSQLPKDRFSAERLKGVDSTLKIQPAKLEDSAVYLCASSLAGTDTQYFGPGTRLTVL.

The chain has TRBV5-1 and TRBJ2-7; 7 bases agree with TRBD2. Germline V gene sequence: CDR1 SGHRS, CDR2 YFSETQ. This CDR3 has 15 amino acids. Trimming cost V 3 bases and J 2 bases; bases outside gene matches: 8. The CDR3 spells CASSWGGTDTYEQYF. The CDR3 bases are TGCGCCAGCAGCTGGGGGGGAACAGATACCTACGAGCAGTACTTC.

The V and J genes are TRBV27 and TRBJ1-1, with D possibly matching TRBD1 (5 bases). Germline CDR1 and CDR2: MNHEY and SMNVEV (reference sequence). V lost 5 bases, J lost 6 bases, and 13 bases lay in between. CDR3 length: 13 amino acids. The CDR3 region is CASSPSWGAEAFF. CDR3 DNA: TGTGCCAGCAGTCCCTCGTGGGGCGCTGAAGCTTTCTTT.